Listed here are 23 T cell receptor beta chains from one sample, sequenced in a study of cytomegalovirus exposure and HLA in healthy donors. Produced via immunoSEQ multiplex PCR; TCRdb's table is partial and in-frame only. The table lists 60,000 to 75,000 clones, approximately 95% of them singletons, with around 7% in the top ten. Sequences were obtained from PBMCs. The receptors derive from a woman in her late teens or twenties in good health and CMV-seropositive.

The chain uses TRBV7-9 and TRBJ1-1; 10 nucleotides align to TRBD1. The ends lost 0 bases at V and 4 bases at J; junction bases unmatched: 5. The germline V gene has CDR1 SEHNR and CDR2 FQNEAQ (reference sequence). The CDR3 covers 16 residues. The CDR3 reads CASSLAGTGVRTEAFF. CDR3 coding DNA: TGTGCCAGCAGCTTAGCAGGGACAGGGGTTCGCACTGAAGCTTTCTTT.

This rearrangement joins TRBV10-2 to TRBJ1-2, with 8 positions matching TRBD1. J gave up 7 bases and V 0 bases, and 10 bases lay outside the gene matches. CDR1 and CDR2 from the germline V gene are WSHSY and SAAADI. This CDR3 has 16 residues. CDR3 coding DNA: TGCGCCAGCAGTGAGTCGGCCAGGGGGCTGGGGAGTGGCTACACCTTC. Its protein is CASSESARGLGSGYTF.

The CDR3 region is CASTPGLAVAYEQYF. CDR3 bases: TGTGCCAGCACCCCGGGACTAGCGGTTGCCTACGAGCAGTACTTC. The chain employs TRBV28 and TRBJ2-7; 11 bases are a match to TRBD2. Germline lookup yields CDR1 MDHEN and CDR2 SYDVKM. Germline trimming cut 7 bases from V and 2 bases from J; bases unmatched to any gene: 7. CDR3 size: 15 residues.

On this clone: One junction end does not reproduce the germline sequence, and a read error may be involved. The chain uses TRBV11-2 and TRBJ2-3; 9 bases are a match to TRBD2. In germline, CDR1 is SGHAT, CDR2 FQNNGV. This CDR3 spans 13 amino acids. CDR3 DNA sequence: TGTGCCAGCAGCCAACAAGTAGCGGGAGAGGGAAATTTT. Translating it yields CASSQQVAGEGNF.

The J gene is TRBJ2-1, the V gene TRBV5-6; perhaps TRBD1 as D (6 bases). The CDR3 sequence is 15 residues long. V was trimmed by 5 bases and J by 7 bases, leaving 19 bases between them. Looked up from germline, CDR1 is SGHDT and CDR2 is YYEEEE. CDR3 nucleotide sequence: TGTGCCAGCAGTCCCGGGACACACTCTGGGAATGAGCAGTTCTTC. It translates to CASSPGTHSGNEQFF.

The chain has TRBV13 and TRBJ2-1, with TRBD2 matching over 13 bases. J lost 4 bases, V lost 2 bases, and 8 bases had no gene match. The CDR3 sequence is 18 residues long. From germline, CDR1 is PRHDT and CDR2 FYEKMQ (reference sequence). CDR3 DNA: TGTGCCAGCAGCTTATATTTTGGGACTAGCGGGAAGTACAATGAGCAGTTCTTC. Its protein product is CASSLYFGTSGKYNEQFF.

The chain links TRBV19 to TRBJ1-5, with a possible D match to TRBD1 (5 bases). In germline, CDR1 is LNHDA, CDR2 SQIVND (reference sequence). V dropped 6 bases and J dropped 2 bases, with 23 bases sitting between them. CDR3 length: 18 residues. The CDR3 is CASRKTAGSGFRNQPQHF. The CDR3 DNA reads TGTGCCAGTAGAAAAACAGCAGGGTCTGGGTTTCGCAATCAGCCCCAGCATTTT.

This clone was observed once. The rearrangement joins TRBV9 to TRBJ1-6; tentatively, D is TRBD1 (6 bases). This CDR3 region has 12 residues. Deletions cut 4 bases from V and 13 bases from J, with 12 bases between. The germline V gene has CDR1 SGDLS and CDR2 YYNGEE. CDR3 nucleotides: TGTGCCAGCAGCCCCTCGGGGGGCCCCCTCCACTTT. Translated, it gives CASSPSGGPLHF.

Comments on this clone: Different DNA sequences within this sample yield the same CDR3. The chain has TRBV7-9 and TRBJ2-7, with 8 nucleotides matching TRBD1. CDR3 size: 13 residues. Germline V gene sequence: CDR1 SEHNR, CDR2 FQNEAQ (reference sequence). Trimming removed 1 base from V and 5 bases from J; junction bases left unmatched: 1. The CDR3 DNA sequence: TGTGCCAGCAGCTTAGACAGGGGGGACGAGCAGTACTTC. It codes for CASSLDRGDEQYF. Drawing the rest from reference TRBV7-9 and TRBJ2-7, the complete variable domain is DTGVSQNPRHKITKRGQNVTFRCDPISEHNRLYWYRQTLGQGPEFLTYFQNEAQLEKSRLLSDRFSAERPKGSFSTLEIQRTEQGDSAMYLCASSLDRGDEQYFGPGTRLTVT.

The chain joins TRBV16 to TRBJ1-5, with 10 nucleotides matching TRBD1. CDR3 length: 21 residues. After removal of 1 base from V and 0 bases from J, the junction contained 15 bases not matched to a gene. Germline CDR1 and CDR2: KGHSY and FQNENV. The DNA for the CDR3 is TGTGCCAGCAGCCAATTGGGTGTAGAGACAGGGGGCTACTTTAGCAATCAGCCCCAGCATTTT. Amino acid sequence: CASSQLGVETGGYFSNQPQHF.

V gene TRBV27 combines with J gene TRBJ1-5, with TRBD1 matching over 9 bases. This CDR3 is 14 amino acids long. Germline CDR1 reads MNHEY; CDR2 reads SMNVEV (reference sequence). V shed 2 bases and J 4 bases; nucleotides not matched to a gene: 0. The CDR3 loop reads CASSLGTGNQPQHF. In nucleotides, the CDR3 is TGTGCCAGCAGTTTAGGGACAGGGAATCAGCCCCAGCATTTT.

The chain employs TRBV10-2 and TRBJ2-1; 10 bases fit TRBD2. V lost 4 bases and J lost 12; bases outside the gene matches: 9. CDR1 and CDR2 from the germline V gene are WSHSY and SAAADI. This CDR3 region has 14 residues. CDR3 DNA sequence: TGCGCCAGCAGTGTTACAGCGGGAGGGCCCGGGCAGTTCTTC. This translates into CASSVTAGGPGQFF.

J is TRBJ2-1 and V is TRBV27; D is undetermined. In germline, CDR1 is MNHEY, CDR2 SMNVEV (reference sequence). The CDR3 extends over 14 amino acids. The V gene lost 1 base and the J gene lost 7 bases, with 11 bases spanning the gap. The CDR3 loop is CASSLWSGKNEQFF. Written as DNA, the CDR3 is TGTGCCAGCAGTTTATGGTCAGGAAAAAATGAGCAGTTCTTC.

In DNA form, the CDR3 reads TGTGCCAGCAGTTTTGCCTCAGGGGACAAACTGTTTTTT. Translated: CASSFASGDKLFF. The chain carries TRBV27 and TRBJ1-4; possible D gene TRBD1, 6 bases. Per the germline V gene, CDR1 is MNHEY and CDR2 is SMNVEV (reference sequence). This CDR3 contains 13 residues. V lost 3 bases, J lost 11 bases, and 13 bases lay in between.

The V call is TRBV28, the J call TRBJ2-7; 9 bases map to TRBD1. Trimming at V came to 3 bases and at J to 10 bases, leaving 7 bases not matched to a gene. Germline-derived CDR1 and CDR2 are MDHEN and SYDVKM. The CDR3 sequence is 13 residues long. CDR3 nucleotide sequence: TGTGCCAGCAGTTTTCTACTGGGACAGGGTCAGTACTTC. It encodes CASSFLLGQGQYF.

V usage is TRBV27 and J usage is TRBJ2-7; possibly TRBD2 for D (5 bases). V lost 3 bases to trimming and J lost 4 bases, with 10 bases between them. This CDR3 is 13 amino acids long. Germline CDR1 is MNHEY and CDR2 is SMNVEV (reference sequence). The DNA of the CDR3 is TGTGCCAGCAGTTTTCGGGGAAGGTACGAGCAGTACTTC. Translation: CASSFRGRYEQYF.

V gene TRBV19 combines with J gene TRBJ2-2; tentatively, D is TRBD1 (5 bases). CDR3 length: 14 residues. Trimming took off 4 bases at V and 1 base at J, with 7 bases between the two ends. Germline V CDR1 and CDR2: LNHDA, SQIVND (reference sequence). The CDR3 reads CASSTGQNTGELFF. CDR3 bases: TGTGCCAGTAGTACCGGACAGAACACCGGGGAGCTGTTTTTT.

CDR3 region: CASSHLGLADNEQFF. The CDR3 DNA is TGTGCCAGCAGCCACCTGGGACTAGCGGACAATGAGCAGTTCTTC. This chain connects TRBV14 to TRBJ2-1; 11 bases map to TRBD2. The germline V gene has CDR1 SGHDN and CDR2 FVKESK. Germline trimming cut 3 bases from V and 5 bases from J; bases unmatched to any gene: 3. The CDR3 runs to 15 residues.

The V gene is TRBV9, the J gene TRBJ2-2; TRBD1 aligns across 7 bases. Looked up from germline, CDR1 is SGDLS and CDR2 is YYNGEE. V lost 4 bases to trimming and J lost 6 bases; unmatched junction nucleotides: 6. This CDR3 spans 14 amino acids. In nucleotides, the CDR3 is TGTGCCAGCAGCTACAGGGGTAGGGCCGGGGAGCTGTTTTTT. Translated, it gives CASSYRGRAGELFF.

The chain has TRBV9 and TRBJ1-5, with 9 bases that match TRBD1. CDR1 is SGDLS and CDR2 is YYNGEE in the germline V gene. The V and J ends lost 3 bases and 6 bases, in that order; junction bases with no gene match: 7. The CDR3 has 15 amino acids. The CDR3 sequence is CASSATGGSAQPQHF. The CDR3 DNA reads as TGTGCCAGCAGCGCGACAGGGGGGAGCGCTCAGCCCCAGCATTTT.

The V and J genes are TRBV18 and TRBJ1-1; the match to TRBD1 covers 9 bases. V lost 2 bases to trimming and J lost 1 base; unmatched junction nucleotides: 5. Germline V gene sequence: CDR1 KGHSH, CDR2 LQKENI. The CDR3 is made up of 16 amino acids. The CDR3 coding sequence is TGTGCCAGCTCACCAGTTACAGGGGGCGCGAACACTGAAGCTTTCTTT. As protein: CASSPVTGGANTEAFF.

V is TRBV19 and J is TRBJ2-1, with no clear D. CDR1 LNHDA and CDR2 SQIVND come from the germline V gene (reference sequence). Between the trimmed V and J ends, which lost 7 bases and 12 bases, there was a span of 13 bases. This CDR3 has 11 residues. CDR3 sequence reads: CASMLGWVQFF. CDR3 DNA: TGTGCCAGTATGCTAGGTTGGGTGCAGTTCTTC.

The genes are TRBV7-2 and TRBJ1-3; tentatively, D is TRBD1 (5 bases). The V gene lost 4 bases and the J gene lost 8 bases, with 18 bases spanning the gap. Germline CDR1 and CDR2: SGHTA and FQGNSA. This CDR3 contains 15 residues. The CDR3 sequence: CASSSQPTVSDTIYF. CDR3 nucleotide sequence: TGTGCCAGCAGCTCTCAACCGACAGTATCGGACACCATATATTTT.